This T cell receptor beta chain was recovered during a study of response to subunit inactivated influenza vaccine. About this clonotype itself: What it recognizes is unknown.

Overall study results and limits: The authors offered the suggestion that each seasonal influenza vaccination recruits few new T cells.

MiXCR, run by TCRdb on the RT-PCR reads, gives a single entry per CDR3 protein. The table lists 150,000 to 200,000 distinct CDR3 sequences, about 9% of them singletons, with roughly 11% in the top ten. Germline loops: CDR1 MRHNA, CDR2 SNTAGT. The CDR3 is 13 residues long. Between the trimmed V and J ends, which lost 4 bases and 7 bases, there was a span of 13 bases. The chain has TRBV6-4 and TRBJ1-1; D uncertain. This receptor was taken from a man in his forties or fifties who received an inactivated influenza vaccine. Material: non-naive T cells sorted from PBMCs, obtained on the day of vaccination. DNA of the CDR3: TGTGCCAGCAGTGTGACACCCGGCAATGAAGCTTTCTTT. It translates to CASSVTPGNEAFF.